These 21 T cell receptor beta chains share one sample of origin, sequenced in a study of T cells in Graves' hyperthyroidism and ophthalmopathy. TCR beta CDR3 sequences were amplified from RNA transcripts. The study used the HTBI primer set for a first-round RT-PCR of the TCR CDR3. TCRdb reanalysed the multiplex PCR reads using MiXCR and keeps one entry per CDR3 protein. The sample lists roughly 700,000 distinct CDR3 sequences; approximately 15% were seen once. Sequencing used blood. These TCRs come from a man between 50 and 59 years old with Graves' hyperthyroidism.

In regard to this clonotype: A much larger clone differs by one base, so this may be a read error. J is TRBJ1-2 and V is TRBV19, with unresolved D. With 10 bases removed from V and 4 bases from J, the gap between germline ends came to 16 bases. The germline CDR1 and CDR2 sequences are LNHDA and SQIVND (reference sequence). This CDR3 has 13 residues. The CDR3 here is CATKERRSYGYTF. The CDR3 DNA sequence: TGTGCCACCAAGGAAAGGCGGTCCTATGGCTACACCTTC.

This clonotype was seen more than once but under ten times. V usage is TRBV7-3 and J usage is TRBJ2-6; 7 bases agree with TRBD1. The CDR3 sequence is 18 residues long. The ends lost 6 bases at V and 0 bases at J; junction bases unmatched: 11. Germline lookup yields CDR1 SGHTA and CDR2 FQGTGA. The CDR3 nucleotides read TGTGCCAGCAGACTCGAGACAGGGCCTATCTCTGGGGCCAACGTCCTGACTTTC. Encoded protein: CASRLETGPISGANVLTF. The full variable domain, completed using reference TRBV7-3 and TRBJ2-6, is GAGVSQTPSNKVTEKGKYVELRCDPISGHTALYWYRQSLGQGPEFLIYFQGTGAADDSGLPNDRFFAVRPEGSVSTLKIQRTERGDSAVYLCASRLETGPISGANVLTFGAGSRLTVL.

The chain has TRBV6-2 or TRBV6-3 and TRBJ2-1; D is ambiguous. CDR1 MNHEY and CDR2 SVGEGT come from the germline V gene. This CDR3 is built from 13 residues. V was trimmed by 1 base and J by 7 bases, leaving 8 bases between them. CDR3 nucleotides: TGTGCCAGCAGTTACTTTGCAGTTAATGAGCAGTTCTTC. Translation: CASSYFAVNEQFF.

This clonotype turned up a few times. The DNA is left out, because the CDR3 cannot be placed on it with certainty; the CDR3 is given as TCRdb lists it. The rearrangement uses TRBV28 and TRBJ2-7; whether TRBD2, the table's D call, matches the DNA was not checked. CDR1 is MDHEN, CDR2 SYDVKM, per germline. The CDR3 is made up of 14 amino acids, end residues included. CDR3 sequence reads: CASSTSRAVHEQYF.

J is TRBJ2-3 and V is TRBV10-3, with D perhaps TRBD1 (6 bases). Deletions cut 0 bases from V and 0 bases from J, with 7 bases between. The CDR3 is made up of 15 amino acids. Germline V lookup: CDR1 ENHRY, CDR2 SYGVKD. Here the CDR3 reads CAISESGASTDTQYF. The DNA for the CDR3 is TGTGCCATCAGTGAGTCGGGGGCCAGCACAGATACGCAGTATTTT.

This sequence joins TRBV3-1 and TRBJ2-1, with D perhaps given as TRBD1 or TRBD2 (5 bases each). CDR3 length: 16 residues. Germline V gene data show CDR1 as LGHDT and CDR2 as YNNKEL (reference sequence). Trimming cost V 0 bases and J 6 bases, with 15 bases left between them. CDR3 protein: CASSQDIGTGGNEQFF. CDR3 nucleotide sequence: TGTGCCAGCAGCCAAGATATAGGGACCGGCGGCAATGAGCAGTTCTTC.

This chain joins TRBV19 and TRBJ1-5, with D possibly matching TRBD1 (6 bases). This CDR3 region has 16 residues. Trimming left V 10 bases short and J 0 bases short, with 19 bases between. Germline CDR1 is LNHDA and CDR2 is SQIVND (reference sequence). The CDR3 region has the DNA TGTGCCACCAGATACAGGGTCTGGGATAGCAATCAGCCCCAGCATTTT. Its translation is CATRYRVWDSNQPQHF.

This clonotype was counted ten times or more. This chain uses TRBV12-3 or TRBV12-4 with TRBJ1-2; the match to TRBD1 covers 10 bases. V dropped 3 bases and J dropped 8; count of bases not matched to a gene: 6. CDR3 length: 14 amino acids. Here the CDR3 reads CASSFRDRGGGYTF. CDR3 in DNA: TGTGCCAGCAGTTTCCGGGACAGGGGAGGCGGCTACACCTTC.

In its sample, this clonotype was seen a few times. The chain links TRBV7-6 to TRBJ2-7, with D unclear. The CDR3 totals 16 residues. Germline loops: CDR1 SGHVS, CDR2 FNYEAQ. V lost 5 bases to trimming and J lost 7 bases, with 24 bases between them. CDR3 nucleotides: TGTGCCAGCAGCCCCGGGCCAGGTCCCACTGCAGCGGAGCAGTACTTC. Translation: CASSPGPGPTAAEQYF.

The chain uses TRBV20-1 and TRBJ2-5, with 10 bases aligning to TRBD2. CDR1 and CDR2 (germline): DFQATT, SNEGSKA (reference sequence). There are 15 residues in the CDR3. J lost 6 bases, V lost 5 bases, and 12 bases had no gene match. CDR3 coding DNA: TGCAGTGCTCCAATCCCACTAGCGGGAACGCAGACCCAGTACTTC. Translation gives CSAPIPLAGTQTQYF.

This clonotype was seen many times. The CDR3 protein is CASSLDRTTNNEQFF. In DNA form, the CDR3 reads TGTGCCAGCAGCTTAGACAGAACAACCAACAATGAGCAGTTCTTC. The genes are TRBV11-2 and TRBJ2-1, with D hard to call. The V end lost 0 bases, the J end lost 5 bases, and 11 bases lay between the germline ends. The germline V gene encodes CDR1 SGHAT and CDR2 FQNNGV. This CDR3 has 15 residues.

This clonotype was seen repeatedly, ten times or more. The genes are TRBV7-6 and TRBJ2-1; no clear D gene. The CDR3 totals 14 residues. V was cut by 4 bases and J by 9 bases, with 16 bases left in between. Germline values: CDR1 SGHVS, CDR2 FNYEAQ. As DNA, the CDR3 is TGTGCCAGCAGCTCCAGGAGTAATGGGGTTGAGCAGTTCTTC. Translating it yields CASSSRSNGVEQFF.

In this sample, this clonotype turned up a few times. Given a much more abundant clone one base away, this may be a read error. The chain links TRBV6-1 to TRBJ2-5; TRBD1 matches at 9 bases. Germline V lookup: CDR1 MNHNS, CDR2 SASEGT. This CDR3 is built from 14 residues. J was trimmed by 5 bases and V by 6 bases; bases with no gene match: 7. The CDR3 reads CASSQQGAKETQYF. DNA for the CDR3: TGTGCCAGCAGCCAACAGGGGGCGAAGGAGACCCAGTACTTC.

This clonotype came up many times. The V gene is TRBV12-3 or TRBV12-4, the J gene TRBJ2-5; no definite D call. The CDR3 runs to 11 residues. V was pared by 6 bases and J by 6 bases, with 8 bases between. The CDR3 DNA is TGTGCCAGCAGCAGCATAAAGACCCAGTACTTC. It specifies CASSSIKTQYF.

This clonotype came up many times. The chain is built from TRBV11-2 and TRBJ2-2, with D unresolved. CDR1 SGHAT and CDR2 FQNNGV come from the germline V gene. The CDR3 is made up of 13 amino acids. Trimming removed 5 bases from V and 5 bases from J, with 9 bases in between. The CDR3 reads CASSDELTGELFF. For the CDR3, the DNA is TGTGCCAGCAGCGACGAACTGACCGGGGAGCTGTTTTTT.

This clonotype has only a few counts. The chain joins TRBV19 to TRBJ1-4; possible D gene TRBD1, 6 bases. The CDR3 loop spans 15 amino acids. V lost 5 bases and J lost 8, with 18 bases in between. Looked up from germline, CDR1 is LNHDA and CDR2 is SQIVND (reference sequence). This CDR3 is CASSPRDIRIEKLFF. CDR3 nucleotides: TGTGCCAGTAGTCCCCGGGACATCCGAATCGAAAAACTGTTTTTT. The whole variable domain, remainder taken from reference TRBV19 and TRBJ1-4, is DGGITQSPKYLFRKEGQNVTLSCEQNLNHDAMYWYRQDPGQGLRLIYYSQIVNDFQKGDIAEGYSVSREKKESFPLTVTSAQKNPTAFYLCASSPRDIRIEKLFFGSGTQLSVL.

The gene calls are TRBV9 and TRBJ2-3; 7 bases fit TRBD2. V lost 3 bases, J lost 1 base, and 8 bases stayed unmatched. Germline V lookup: CDR1 SGDLS, CDR2 YYNGEE. CDR3 length equals 16 residues. The CDR3, as DNA: TGTGCCAGCAGCGCTCGCGGAGGGAGGGGCACAGATACGCAGTATTTT. Residues: CASSARGGRGTDTQYF. The full variable domain, rest sourced from reference TRBV9 and TRBJ2-3, is DSGVTQTPKHLITATGQRVTLRCSPRSGDLSVYWYQQSLDQGLQFLIQYYNGEERAKGNILERFSAQQFPDLHSELNLSSLELGDSALYFCASSARGGRGTDTQYFGPGTRLTVL.

This clonotype was seen ten or more times. This chain links TRBV28 with TRBJ2-7; 10 bases are a match to TRBD1. Trimming took 5 bases from V and 5 from J; bases not matched to a gene: 12. CDR1 is MDHEN, CDR2 SYDVKM, per germline. The CDR3 is 16 amino acids. CDR3 DNA sequence: TGTGCCAGCAGTCTAACTGGGACAGGGGTTTTGAACGAGCAGTACTTC. Translation gives CASSLTGTGVLNEQYF.

This clonotype was recorded many times. The genes are TRBV28 and TRBJ1-2, with TRBD1 as a possible D gene (5 bases). In germline, CDR1 is MDHEN, CDR2 SYDVKM. The CDR3 has 13 amino acids. V was cut by 4 bases and J by 0 bases, with 6 bases left in between. The CDR3 here is CASSSGSNYGYTF. DNA for the CDR3: TGTGCCAGCAGTTCAGGGTCTAACTATGGCTACACCTTC.

This clonotype was observed a few times. CDR3 bases: TGTGCCAGCAGCTTAGGACAGGACGGTTCACCCCTCCACTTT. Protein product: CASSLGQDGSPLHF. V and J are TRBV7-9 and TRBJ1-6, with D possibly TRBD1 on 6 matching bases. With 1 base removed from V and 9 bases from J, the gap between germline ends came to 10 bases. This CDR3 has 14 residues. Per the germline V gene, CDR1 is SEHNR and CDR2 is FQNEAQ (reference sequence).

The table lists this clonotype with many counts. The chain couples TRBV6-1 to TRBJ2-5; D gene ambiguous. Trimming removed 5 bases from V and 1 base from J, with 8 bases in between. Germline-derived CDR1 and CDR2 are MNHNS and SASEGT. The CDR3 contains 13 residues. The CDR3 sequence is CASSWSIQETQYF. CDR3 sequence (DNA): TGTGCCAGCAGTTGGTCAATCCAAGAGACCCAGTACTTC.